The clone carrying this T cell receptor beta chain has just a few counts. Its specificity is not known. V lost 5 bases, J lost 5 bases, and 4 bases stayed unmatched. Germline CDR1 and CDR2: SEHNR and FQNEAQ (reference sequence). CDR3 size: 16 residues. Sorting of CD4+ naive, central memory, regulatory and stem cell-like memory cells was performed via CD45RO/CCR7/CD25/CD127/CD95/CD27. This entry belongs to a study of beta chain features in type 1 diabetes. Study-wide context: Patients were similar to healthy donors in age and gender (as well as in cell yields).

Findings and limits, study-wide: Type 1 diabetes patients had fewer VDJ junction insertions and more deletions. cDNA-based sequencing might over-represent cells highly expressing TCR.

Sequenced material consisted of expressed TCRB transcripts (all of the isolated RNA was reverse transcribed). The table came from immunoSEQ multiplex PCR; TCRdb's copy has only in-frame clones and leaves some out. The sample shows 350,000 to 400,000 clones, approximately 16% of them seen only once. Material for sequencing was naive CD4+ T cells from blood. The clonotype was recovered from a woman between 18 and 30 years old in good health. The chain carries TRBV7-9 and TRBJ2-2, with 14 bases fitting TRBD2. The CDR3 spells CASSPRTSGRTGELFF. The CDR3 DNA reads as TGTGCCAGCAGCCCCCGGACTAGCGGGAGGACCGGGGAGCTGTTTTTT.